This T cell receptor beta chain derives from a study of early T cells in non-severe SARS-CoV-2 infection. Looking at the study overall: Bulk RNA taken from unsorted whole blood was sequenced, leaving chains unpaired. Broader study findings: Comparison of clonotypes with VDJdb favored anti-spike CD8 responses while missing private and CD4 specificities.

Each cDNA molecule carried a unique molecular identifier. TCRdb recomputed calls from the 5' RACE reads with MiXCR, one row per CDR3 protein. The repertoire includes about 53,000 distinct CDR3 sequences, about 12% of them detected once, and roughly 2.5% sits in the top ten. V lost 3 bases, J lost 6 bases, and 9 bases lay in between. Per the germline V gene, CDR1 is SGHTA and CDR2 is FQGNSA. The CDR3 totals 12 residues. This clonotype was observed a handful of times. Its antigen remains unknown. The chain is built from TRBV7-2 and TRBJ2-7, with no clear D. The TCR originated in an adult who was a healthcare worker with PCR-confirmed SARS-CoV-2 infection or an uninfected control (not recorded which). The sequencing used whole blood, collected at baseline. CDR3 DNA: TGTGCCAGCAGCTTTATTAGATCCGAGCAGTACTTC. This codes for CASSFIRSEQYF.